This T cell receptor beta chain originates from a study of blood T cell repertoires in COVID-19. Profiled with immunoSEQ multiplex PCR; TCRdb holds only in-frame clones, not every one. Among 200,000 to 250,000 clones listed, 90% were seen once. The CDR3 extends over 16 amino acids. Germline-derived CDR1 and CDR2 are MGHRA and YSYEKL. Trimming at V came to 0 bases and at J to 6 bases, leaving 8 bases not matched to a gene. The chain links TRBV4-1 to TRBJ2-7; 10 nucleotides line up with TRBD1. This clonotype originated in a young man who had been exposed to COVID-19. The material sequenced was PBMCs or T cells enriched from blood (not recorded which). The DNA of the CDR3 is TGCGCCAGCAGCCAAGAAGGAGGGACAGGGGCGTTCGAGCAGTACTTC. As protein: CASSQEGGTGAFEQYF.